This TCR beta chain was profiled in a study of early stage breast cancer tumors. Study details: ER+/PR+/HER2- status applied to about 80% of the 16 invasive breast tumors.

General study results and limits: Compared with adjacent normal breast tissue, tumors showed roughly 2.5-fold greater T cell density and higher clonality.

On this clone: Antigen specificity is unknown.

Each sample had two DNA replicates, around 0.53 ug blood or around 1.4 ug tissue. This table comes from immunoSEQ multiplex PCR, and its TCRdb copy is limited to in-frame clones, with some not included. The profile covers tens of thousands of clones, with around 80% appearing a single time and under 4% taken by the ten largest. The V segment lost 4 bases and the J segment 3 bases; nucleotides outside the gene matches: 18. Germline V gene sequence: CDR1 SGHNT, CDR2 YYREEE (reference sequence). The CDR3 has 18 residues. This chain connects TRBV5-4 to TRBJ2-7; 8 positions match TRBD2. The sequence was obtained from a person in their 60s with breast cancer. Material: blood. CDR3 protein: CASSRGGTNPGSLYEQYF. DNA for the CDR3: TGTGCCAGCAGCCGGGGGGGCACCAACCCCGGCTCCCTCTACGAGCAGTACTTC.